This T cell receptor (beta chain) derives from a study of cytomegalovirus exposure and HLA in healthy donors. The primer mix had 60 Vbeta and 13 Jbeta primers. Profiling relied on immunoSEQ multiplex PCR, and the TCRdb table lists in-frame clones only, not all of them. This table holds 65,000 to 85,000 clones. The clonotype was recovered from a female donor in good health and CMV-seropositive. Sequenced: PBMCs.

This CDR3 is CASSLGQGRPMNTEAFF. The CDR3 nucleotides read TGCGCCAGCAGCCTGGGACAGGGAAGACCTATGAACACTGAAGCTTTCTTT. The rearrangement links TRBV5-1 to TRBJ1-1, with 9 bases that match TRBD1. J lost 0 bases, V lost 4 bases, and 10 bases had no gene match. The CDR3 has 17 residues. Germline values: CDR1 SGHRS, CDR2 YFSETQ.